The 31 T cell receptor beta chains reported below all come from one sample, sequenced in a study of cytomegalovirus exposure and HLA in healthy donors. Sequencing was performed with immunoSEQ multiplex PCR; in TCRdb, only in-frame clones are kept and a portion is missing. The profile shows about 250,000 clones, less than 90% of them singletons. The sample taken for sequencing was PBMCs. The receptors were gathered from a man younger than 35 in good health and CMV-seropositive.

The chain joins TRBV28 to TRBJ1-4; 8 bases map to TRBD1. The CDR3 spans 14 residues. Germline CDR1 is MDHEN and CDR2 is SYDVKM. V dropped 5 bases and J dropped 5; count of bases not matched to a gene: 4. CDR3 loop: CASSAQGVNEKLFF. The CDR3 nucleotides read TGTGCCAGCAGTGCACAGGGGGTGAATGAAAAACTGTTTTTT.

The chain joins TRBV7-2 to TRBJ2-1; 10 bases are a match to TRBD2. The CDR3 extends over 15 amino acids. Germline CDR1 SGHTA, CDR2 FQGNSA. Trimming took 5 bases from V and 7 from J; bases not matched to a gene: 8. CDR3 coding DNA: TGTGCCAGCAGCGCCTCTAGCGGGAGTACGAATGAGCAGTTCTTC. It codes for CASSASSGSTNEQFF.

The chain combines TRBV7-2 with TRBJ2-4; D gene unclear. V dropped 1 base and J dropped 5 bases, with 6 bases sitting between them. This CDR3 region has 13 residues. Germline loops: CDR1 SGHTA, CDR2 FQGNSA. In nucleotides, the CDR3 is TGTGCCAGCAGCTTAGGTGGGGAAAACATTCAGTACTTC. This encodes CASSLGGENIQYF.

The chain has TRBV2 and TRBJ2-5; possibly TRBD2 for D (6 bases). The CDR3 runs to 14 residues. Germline V gene sequence: CDR1 SNHLY, CDR2 FYNNEI. The V end lost 7 bases, the J end lost 5 bases, and 17 bases lay between the germline ends. DNA of the CDR3: TGTGCCAGCACCATGGGGAGGTCTACGGAGACCCAGTACTTC. As protein: CASTMGRSTETQYF.

The rearrangement uses TRBV10-3 and TRBJ2-2; 8 nucleotides align to TRBD2. Trimming at V came to 0 bases and at J to 1 base, leaving 1 base not matched to a gene. Germline V gives CDR1 ENHRY, CDR2 SYGVKD. The CDR3 is 16 residues long. As DNA, the CDR3 is TGTGCCATCAGTGAGTCTAGCGGGAAGAACACCGGGGAGCTGTTTTTT. This gives the protein CAISESSGKNTGELFF.

The gene calls are TRBV11-3 and TRBJ2-2; the D is unclear. CDR3 length: 14 amino acids. From germline, CDR1 is SGHNT and CDR2 YENEEA. V was shortened by 4 bases and J by 8 bases, with 14 bases between the two germline ends. The CDR3 DNA is TGTGCCAGCAGCTCCACCCGAAGCTCAGGGGAGCTGTTTTTT. It encodes CASSSTRSSGELFF. Together with reference TRBV11-3 and TRBJ2-2, the CDR3 gives the full variable domain: EAGVVQSPRYKIIEKKQPVAFWCNPISGHNTLYWYLQNLGQGPELLIRYENEEAVDDSQLPKDRFSAERLKGVDSTLKIQPAELGDSAVYLCASSSTRSSGELFFGEGSRLTVL.

J is TRBJ2-3 and V is TRBV9; TRBD1 agrees at 8 bases. Unmatched junction bases numbered 8, after V lost 0 bases and J lost 2 bases. Germline loops: CDR1 SGDLS, CDR2 YYNGEE. The CDR3 totals 17 residues. The CDR3 region has the DNA TGTGCCAGCAGCGTAGAAGGTGGGACAGGATACACAGATACGCAGTATTTT. This translates into CASSVEGGTGYTDTQYF.

This clone appeared a single time. The J gene is TRBJ1-2, the V gene TRBV5-4, with 11 bases that match TRBD1. Germline values: CDR1 SGHNT, CDR2 YYREEE (reference sequence). CDR3 length: 14 residues. V shed 5 bases, J shed 7 bases, and the junction held 7 bases outside the gene matches. The CDR3 reads CASRSPGQGGGYTF. The CDR3 nucleotides read TGTGCCAGCAGATCTCCGGGACAGGGGGGTGGCTACACCTTC. Full variable domain (outside the CDR3, taken from reference TRBV5-4 and TRBJ1-2): ETGVTQSPTHLIKTRGQQVTLRCSSQSGHNTVSWYQQALGQGPQFIFQYYREEENGRGNFPPRFSGLQFPNYSSELNVNALELDDSALYLCASRSPGQGGGYTFGSGTRLTVV.

V and J are TRBV7-2 and TRBJ1-1; D is ambiguous. The germline gives CDR1 SGHTA, CDR2 FQGNSA. The germline V and J ends were trimmed by 8 bases and 0 bases, with 10 bases remaining between them. The CDR3 covers 13 residues. The CDR3 sequence: CASRDKLNTEAFF. CDR3 nucleotides: TGTGCCAGCCGCGACAAATTGAACACTGAAGCTTTCTTT.

The V gene is TRBV6-6, the J gene TRBJ1-1; 12 bases fit TRBD1. CDR3 size: 16 residues. CDR1 and CDR2 (germline): MNHNY, SVGAGI (reference sequence). After removal of 5 bases from V and 4 bases from J, the junction contained 8 bases not matched to a gene. The chain's CDR3 is CASSQGQGAWGTEAFF. CDR3 DNA sequence: TGTGCCAGCAGTCAGGGACAGGGGGCGTGGGGCACTGAAGCTTTCTTT.

This clone was seen more than once but under ten times. V is TRBV5-1 and J is TRBJ2-3; possibly TRBD2 for D (5 bases). The V gene lost 4 bases and the J gene lost 8 bases, with 14 bases spanning the gap. The CDR3 is made up of 13 amino acids. CDR1 is SGHRS, CDR2 YFSETQ, per germline. Here the CDR3 reads CASSEYFGSTQYF. The CDR3 coding sequence is TGCGCCAGCAGCGAATATTTTGGGAGTACGCAGTATTTT.

The chain couples TRBV15 to TRBJ2-7; D is undetermined. The CDR3 spans 15 residues. V dropped 1 base and J dropped 7 bases, with 17 bases sitting between them. Germline CDR1 LNHNV, CDR2 YYDKDF (reference sequence). This chain's CDR3 is CATSRGQQPAGEQYF. DNA of the CDR3: TGTGCCACCAGCAGAGGGCAGCAACCCGCCGGAGAGCAGTACTTC. The full variable domain, rest sourced from reference TRBV15 and TRBJ2-7, is DAMVIQNPRYQVTQFGKPVTLSCSQTLNHNVMYWYQQKSSQAPKLLFHYYDKDFNNEADTPDNFQSRRPNTSFCFLDIRSPGLGDTAMYLCATSRGQQPAGEQYFGPGTRLTVT.

The V gene is TRBV29-1, the J gene TRBJ1-3, with a tentative D call TRBD1 (5 bases). The CDR3 is 14 amino acids. The V gene's germline CDR1 is SQVTM and CDR2 ANQGSEA. V was clipped by 1 base and J by 4 bases, with 11 bases between them. The CDR3 coding sequence is TGCAGCGTTGAAGGAGGGACGGGGGGAAACACCATATATTTT. It codes for CSVEGGTGGNTIYF. The complete variable domain, with remaining parts taken from reference TRBV29-1 and TRBJ1-3, reads SAVISQKPSRDICQRGTSLTIQCQVDSQVTMMFWYRQQPGQSLTLIATANQGSEATYESGFVIDKFPISRPNLTFSTLTVSNMSPEDSSIYLCSVEGGTGGNTIYFGEGSWLTVV.

The chain employs TRBV5-1 and TRBJ1-4, with 7 nucleotides matching TRBD1. Germline V gene sequence: CDR1 SGHRS, CDR2 YFSETQ. The CDR3 spans 15 residues. Unmatched junction bases numbered 8, after V lost 4 bases and J lost 5 bases. The CDR3 is CASSVSGTANEKLFF. The CDR3 DNA reads as TGCGCCAGCAGCGTCTCCGGGACAGCCAATGAAAAACTGTTTTTT.

The genes are TRBV6-1 and TRBJ2-1, with D possibly matching TRBD2 (6 bases). The germline V gene has CDR1 MNHNS and CDR2 SASEGT. This CDR3 contains 15 residues. Trimming stripped 8 bases from V and 5 bases from J, with 19 bases between. CDR3 bases: TGTGCCAGCTCGGAGTCGGGGGTGGGGAACAATGAGCAGTTCTTC. As protein: CASSESGVGNNEQFF.

CDR3 protein: CASSTDSYGYTF. The CDR3 DNA is TGTGCCAGCAGCACCGACAGCTATGGCTACACCTTC. The chain couples TRBV5-6 to TRBJ1-2; tentative D call: TRBD1 (5 bases). V lost 4 bases to trimming and J lost 4 bases, with 8 bases between them. The CDR3 length is 12 residues. Germline CDR1 reads SGHDT; CDR2 reads YYEEEE.

This chain joins TRBV6-5 and TRBJ1-5; D unclear. CDR1 is MNHEY, CDR2 SVGAGI, per germline. The ends were cut back, 4 bases at V and 0 bases at J, with 7 bases in the middle. This CDR3 region has 14 residues. The CDR3 DNA reads TGTGCCAGCAGTTCCTTGTATAGCAATCAGCCCCAGCATTTT. Protein: CASSSLYSNQPQHF.

The chain is built from TRBV27 and TRBJ2-5, with TRBD2 matching over 14 bases. Trimming at V came to 5 bases and at J to 2 bases, leaving 4 bases not matched to a gene. Looked up from germline, CDR1 is MNHEY and CDR2 is SMNVEV (reference sequence). The CDR3 extends over 16 amino acids. The CDR3 loop is CASSRLAGGRQETQYF. The CDR3 DNA is TGTGCCAGCAGTCGACTAGCGGGAGGGCGTCAAGAGACCCAGTACTTC.

V is TRBV2 and J is TRBJ1-1; D may be TRBD1 (5 bases). The CDR3 length is 16 residues. Deletions cut 8 bases from V and 0 bases from J, with 19 bases between. Germline lookup yields CDR1 SNHLY and CDR2 FYNNEI. This CDR3 is CASGALNGDMNTEAFF. The CDR3 bases are TGTGCCAGCGGGGCCCTGAATGGAGACATGAACACTGAAGCTTTCTTT.

This clone showed up just a few times. This sequence joins TRBV2 and TRBJ1-1; unclear D gene. V was cut by 4 bases and J by 3 bases, with 12 bases left in between. From germline, CDR1 is SNHLY and CDR2 FYNNEI. The CDR3 covers 14 residues. DNA for the CDR3: TGTGCCAGCAGTGGAATTTTGGGGTACACTGAAGCTTTCTTT. Translation gives CASSGILGYTEAFF.

This clone appeared a single time. CDR3 residues: CASSLAIRASGSHEQFF. CDR3 DNA: TGCGCCAGCAGCTTGGCGATTCGGGCTAGCGGGAGTCATGAGCAGTTCTTC. The rearrangement uses TRBV5-1 and TRBJ2-1; 10 nucleotides line up with TRBD2. This CDR3 contains 17 residues. Germline CDR1 is SGHRS and CDR2 is YFSETQ. V gave up 0 bases and J gave up 8 bases; unmatched junction bases: 11.

This chain links TRBV18 with TRBJ2-5, with unresolved D. Trimming took off 2 bases at V and 1 base at J, with 5 bases between the two ends. Per germline, CDR1 KGHSH and CDR2 LQKENI. CDR3 size: 13 residues. The CDR3 DNA reads TGTGCCAGCTCACCAAACCCCCAAGAGACCCAGTACTTC. This sequence encodes CASSPNPQETQYF. Complete variable domain (other parts from reference TRBV18 and TRBJ2-5): NAGVMQNPRHLVRRRGQEARLRCSPMKGHSHVYWYRQLPEEGLKFMVYLQKENIIDESGMPKERFSAEFPKEGPSILRIQQVVRGDSAAYFCASSPNPQETQYFGPGTRLLVL.

Only one count was recorded for this clone. The chain combines TRBV7-8 with TRBJ2-3; D is uncertain. Germline lookup yields CDR1 SGHVS and CDR2 FQNEAQ. The V end lost 5 bases, the J end lost 1 base, and 10 bases lay between the germline ends. This CDR3 contains 14 residues. CDR3 sequence: CASSHRVRTDTQYF. The CDR3 bases are TGTGCCAGCAGCCACCGGGTTCGCACAGATACGCAGTATTTT.

This clone was seen a few times. Distinct nucleotide sequences in the sample also encode this CDR3. The chain links TRBV18 to TRBJ1-1, with a weak D call TRBD1 (5 bases). V lost 3 bases to trimming and J lost 1 base, with 12 bases between them. In germline, CDR1 is KGHSH, CDR2 LQKENI. The length of the CDR3 is 15 residues. The CDR3 DNA reads as TGTGCCAGCTCACCCCCTGGGGGGGGGAACACTGAAGCTTTCTTT. This encodes CASSPPGGGNTEAFF.

About this clone: This specimen includes other DNA sequences encoding the same CDR3. This sequence joins TRBV6-6 and TRBJ1-2, with D possibly being TRBD1 (5 bases). This CDR3 has 12 residues. Germline V gives CDR1 MNHNY, CDR2 SVGAGI (reference sequence). Trimming took off 4 bases at V and 8 bases at J, with 11 bases between the two ends. The CDR3 DNA reads TGTGCCAGCAGTTCTGGACAAACGGGCTACACCTTC. Translated, it gives CASSSGQTGYTF.

The chain couples TRBV29-1 to TRBJ1-2, with TRBD1 matching over 7 bases. Germline assignment: CDR1 SQVTM and CDR2 ANQGSEA. V shed 5 bases and J 7 bases; nucleotides not matched to a gene: 7. CDR3 size: 12 residues. For the CDR3, the DNA is TGCAGCGTTTCCTCGACAGGGTTTGGCTACACCTTC. It encodes CSVSSTGFGYTF.

The J gene is TRBJ2-2, the V gene TRBV7-2; D is unclear. Trimming took 1 base from V and 4 from J, leaving 7 bases between them. Germline V CDR1 and CDR2: SGHTA, FQGNSA. The CDR3 has 14 amino acids. The DNA for the CDR3 is TGTGCCAGCAGCTTAGGGCTACTCACCGGGGAGCTGTTTTTT. Protein product: CASSLGLLTGELFF.

CDR3 sequence: CASSPGLAGGIRSYEQYF. The DNA for the CDR3 is TGTGCCAGTAGTCCGGGACTAGCGGGAGGAATTCGATCCTACGAGCAGTACTTC. This chain links TRBV19 with TRBJ2-7; 15 bases map to TRBD2. Germline trimming cut 5 bases from V and 1 base from J; bases unmatched to any gene: 9. The CDR3 is 18 amino acids. Germline V gives CDR1 LNHDA, CDR2 SQIVND (reference sequence).

The rearrangement links TRBV27 to TRBJ1-2; TRBD1 matches at 9 bases. This CDR3 contains 15 residues. The V gene's germline CDR1 is MNHEY and CDR2 SMNVEV (reference sequence). J gave up 3 bases and V 5 bases, and 7 bases lay outside the gene matches. The CDR3 loop is CASSTRQGGDYGYTF. CDR3 bases: TGTGCCAGCAGTACCCGACAGGGGGGGGACTATGGCTACACCTTC.

V and J are TRBV11-3 and TRBJ2-3; 14 positions match TRBD2. Germline V gene data show CDR1 as SGHNT and CDR2 as YENEEA. V lost 5 bases to trimming and J lost 2 bases; unmatched junction nucleotides: 9. The length of the CDR3 is 18 residues. The CDR3 loop is CASSKGTSGSVNTDTQYF. DNA for the CDR3: TGTGCCAGCAGCAAAGGGACTAGCGGGAGTGTTAACACAGATACGCAGTATTTT.

The chain carries TRBV4-2 and TRBJ2-5; 7 bases map to TRBD2. V was clipped by 5 bases and J by 5 bases; unmatched bases: 14. The germline V gene has CDR1 LGHNA and CDR2 YNFKEQ. The CDR3 has 16 residues. The CDR3 coding sequence is TGTGCCAGCAGCGTTCACTGGGGGATGGGAGGGGAGACCCAGTACTTC. This translates into CASSVHWGMGGETQYF.